These 6 T cell receptor beta chains were sequenced from one sample in a study of T cells in pancreatic ductal adenocarcinoma. Sequencing was performed with immunoSEQ multiplex PCR; in TCRdb, only in-frame clones are kept and a portion is missing. The table records about 11,000 clones, roughly 85% of them present only once. Surgery without prior neoadjuvant therapy was the treatment of the selected pancreatic ductal adenocarcinoma patients. Sequences were obtained from PBMCs. Receptors were obtained from a human donor with pancreatic ductal adenocarcinoma.

The V gene is TRBV11-2, the J gene TRBJ2-7, with 8 bases identical to TRBD1. CDR1 is SGHAT, CDR2 FQNNGV, per germline. The CDR3 covers 15 residues. V was clipped by 4 bases and J by 2 bases; unmatched bases: 7. The CDR3: CASSYSRTGTYEQYF. Written as DNA, the CDR3 is TGTGCCAGCAGCTACTCACGGACAGGGACCTACGAGCAGTACTTC.

The J gene is TRBJ1-4, the V gene TRBV19, with TRBD1 matching 7 bases. After removal of 6 bases from V and 5 bases from J, the junction contained 15 bases not matched to a gene. Germline assignment: CDR1 LNHDA and CDR2 SQIVND (reference sequence). This CDR3 region has 17 residues. CDR3 sequence reads: CASRRYGDRVPNEKLFF. CDR3 DNA: TGTGCCAGTAGGAGGTACGGTGACAGGGTTCCAAATGAAAAACTGTTTTTT.

The chain joins TRBV5-6 to TRBJ2-7; D is unresolved. The length of the CDR3 is 12 residues. In germline, CDR1 is SGHDT, CDR2 YYEEEE. Trimming took 0 bases from V and 4 from J, leaving 5 bases between them. The DNA of the CDR3 is TGTGCCAGCAGCTTGGATCGTTACGAGCAGTACTTC. Its protein product is CASSLDRYEQYF. The full variable domain, rest sourced from reference TRBV5-6 and TRBJ2-7, is DAGVTQSPTHLIKTRGQQVTLRCSPKSGHDTVSWYQQALGQGPQFIFQYYEEEERQRGNFPDRFSGHQFPNYSSELNVNALLLGDSALYLCASSLDRYEQYFGPGTRLTVT.

The chain couples TRBV6-1 to TRBJ1-2; D is undetermined. Trimming shortened V by 5 bases and J by 4 bases, and 11 bases separated the two germline ends. CDR3 length equals 13 residues. The germline gives CDR1 MNHNS, CDR2 SASEGT. CDR3 protein: CASSPETLYGYTF. The DNA of the CDR3 is TGTGCCAGCAGTCCAGAGACGCTCTATGGCTACACCTTC.

The V call is TRBV5-4, the J call TRBJ2-5; D tentatively reads TRBD1 or TRBD2 (6 bases each). The CDR3 is made up of 16 amino acids. Germline CDR1 is SGHNT and CDR2 is YYREEE (reference sequence). V was pared by 5 bases and J by 3 bases, with 20 bases between. For the CDR3, the DNA is TGTGCCAGCAGATCCAAGGGGGGACGGCCGGAAGAGACCCAGTACTTC. Translated: CASRSKGGRPEETQYF.

The chain joins TRBV7-9 to TRBJ1-2; possibly TRBD1 for D (5 bases). V was cut by 4 bases and J by 7 bases, with 13 bases left in between. The CDR3 consists of 13 residues. The V gene's germline CDR1 is SEHNR and CDR2 FQNEAQ (reference sequence). This chain's CDR3 is CASSYPKGAGYTF. The CDR3 region has the DNA TGTGCCAGCAGCTACCCCAAAGGGGCTGGCTACACCTTC.